These 10 T cell receptor beta chains share one sample of origin, sequenced in a study of spatial heterogeneity in lung cancer. Broader study findings: Tracking of tumor mutation counts was seen in expanded intratumoral alpha and beta TCR counts.

No antigen has been identified for these receptors. TCRdb called the 5' RACE reads again in MiXCR, with one record for every CDR3 protein. The table lists 2,000 to 3,000 distinct CDR3 sequences, about a fifth of them singletons. Indicated time point: sample taken at primary tumor resection. The sample was lung tumor tissue, taken at surgery. The receptors derive from a male donor with early-stage non-small cell lung cancer.

This clonotype occurred many times. This beta chain is off target for a library built for alpha chains, so its abundance means little. This sequence joins TRBV29-1 and TRBJ1-1, with TRBD1 as a possible D gene (5 bases). The CDR3 loop spans 13 amino acids. Trimming took off 5 bases at V and 7 bases at J, with 17 bases between the two ends. Germline values: CDR1 SQVTM, CDR2 ANQGSEA. The CDR3 spells CSVLWGRLGEAFF. The CDR3 region has the DNA TGCAGCGTTCTCTGGGGGAGGTTGGGTGAAGCTTTCTTT.

This clonotype was picked up many times. This beta chain represents an off-target read in a library built for alpha chains; its size is of limited meaning. J is TRBJ1-2 and V is TRBV6-5; D remains unclear. Trimming removed 2 bases at V and 2 bases at J, with 3 bases between. Germline V gene data show CDR1 as MNHEY and CDR2 as SVGAGI. The CDR3 length is 12 residues. The CDR3 here is CASSYGNYGYTF. CDR3 nucleotides: TGTGCCAGCAGTTACGGGAACTATGGCTACACCTTC.

This clonotype is large within its sample. This beta chain is a stray sequence in a library constructed for alpha chains; its clone size is not meaningful. The chain combines TRBV3-1 with TRBJ1-1, with D uncertain. V was shortened by 5 bases and J by 1 base, with 11 bases between the two germline ends. This CDR3 has 14 residues. Looked up from germline, CDR1 is LGHDT and CDR2 is YNNKEL (reference sequence). The CDR3 nucleotides read TGTGCCAGCAGCTCAAGAGCGGAGAACACTGAAGCTTTCTTT. Translating it yields CASSSRAENTEAFF.

This clonotype rates as medium-sized. The size of this beta chain means little, since it is a stray read in a library made for alpha chains. The chain carries TRBV5-4 and TRBJ1-1, with 7 bases aligning to TRBD1. Looked up from germline, CDR1 is SGHNT and CDR2 is YYREEE (reference sequence). The V gene end was trimmed by 5 bases and the J gene end by 7 bases; junction bases not matched to a gene: 11. CDR3 length: 14 residues. The CDR3 spells CASSPDRVAVEAFF. The DNA of the CDR3 is TGTGCCAGCAGTCCCGACAGGGTGGCCGTTGAAGCTTTCTTT.

By proportion, this clonotype is medium-sized (0.01 to 0.1%). Found in a library prepared for alpha chains, this beta chain is an off-target read, and its abundance has little meaning. The chain employs TRBV28 and TRBJ1-6; no clear D. The V gene lost 5 bases and the J gene lost 8 bases, with 13 bases spanning the gap. Germline CDR1 is MDHEN and CDR2 is SYDVKM. This CDR3 is built from 14 residues. The CDR3 sequence is CASSAITTDSPLHF. DNA of the CDR3: TGTGCCAGCAGTGCCATTACGACGGATTCACCCCTCCACTTT.

This clonotype is judged medium-sized. The library was designed around alpha chains, so this beta chain is a stray read whose abundance carries little weight. J is TRBJ1-1 and V is TRBV9, with 7 positions matching TRBD1. The length of the CDR3 is 16 residues. J gave up 3 bases and V 3 bases, and 11 bases lay outside the gene matches. Germline CDR1 is SGDLS and CDR2 is YYNGEE. In nucleotides, the CDR3 is TGTGCCAGCAGCGAGGAGGAGGGGGCCGTGTACACTGAAGCTTTCTTT. Translated: CASSEEEGAVYTEAFF.

This clonotype is large within its sample. This beta chain lies outside the target of a library built for alpha chains; its clone size means little. This sequence joins TRBV28 and TRBJ1-5, with D tentatively TRBD1 (6 bases). The CDR3 extends over 15 amino acids. Germline values: CDR1 MDHEN, CDR2 SYDVKM. Trimming stripped 5 bases from V and 1 base from J, with 12 bases between. This CDR3 is CASSKGGVSNQPQHF. The DNA for the CDR3 is TGTGCCAGCAGTAAGGGGGGGGTCAGCAATCAGCCCCAGCATTTT.

Notes on this clonotype: This beta chain appears as a stray read in a library generated for alpha chains; its size is not informative. The rearrangement links TRBV29-1 to TRBJ2-3; 8 positions agree with TRBD2. CDR1 SQVTM and CDR2 ANQGSEA come from the germline V gene. The CDR3 covers 13 residues. V dropped 7 bases and J dropped 1; count of bases not matched to a gene: 4. This CDR3 reads CSGSTSGTDTQYF. The DNA for the CDR3 is TGCAGCGGCTCGACTAGCGGCACAGATACGCAGTATTTT.

Concerning this clonotype: In a library made to pick up alpha chains, this beta chain is a stray read with a size that means little. J is TRBJ2-4 and V is TRBV10-3, with TRBD2 identical over 12 bases. The germline V gene has CDR1 ENHRY and CDR2 SYGVKD. The CDR3 covers 18 residues. The V gene end was trimmed by 2 bases and the J gene end by 1 base; junction bases not matched to a gene: 6. CDR3 sequence: CAISEQATSGGAKNIQYF. In DNA form, the CDR3 reads TGTGCCATCAGTGAGCAAGCAACTAGCGGGGGGGCCAAAAACATTCAGTACTTC.

A word on this clonotype: This beta chain appears as a stray read in a library generated for alpha chains; its size is not informative. The chain carries TRBV6-6 and TRBJ1-5, with 9 bases aligning to TRBD1. Per germline, CDR1 MNHNY and CDR2 SVGAGI (reference sequence). J lost 4 bases, V lost 9 bases, and 4 bases had no gene match. The length of the CDR3 is 13 residues. CDR3 in amino acids: CASLGTGNQPQHF. The CDR3 nucleotides are TGTGCCAGTTTAGGGACAGGGAATCAGCCCCAGCATTTT.